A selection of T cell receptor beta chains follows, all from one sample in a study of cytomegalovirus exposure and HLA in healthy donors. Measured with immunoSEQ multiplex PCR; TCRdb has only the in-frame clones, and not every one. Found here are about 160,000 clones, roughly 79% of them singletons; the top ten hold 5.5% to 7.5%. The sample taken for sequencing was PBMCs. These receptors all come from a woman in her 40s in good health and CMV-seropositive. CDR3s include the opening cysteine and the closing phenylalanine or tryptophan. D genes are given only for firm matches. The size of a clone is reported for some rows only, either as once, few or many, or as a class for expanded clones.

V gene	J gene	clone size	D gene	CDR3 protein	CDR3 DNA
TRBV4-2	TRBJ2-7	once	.	CASSQASLAGASLAYEQYF	TGTGCCAGCAGCCAAGCCTCATTGGCAGGGGCCTCACTCGCCTACGAGCAGTACTTC
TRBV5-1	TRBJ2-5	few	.	CASSLVLDKTQYF	TGCGCCAGCAGCTTGGTGCTAGATAAGACCCAGTACTTC
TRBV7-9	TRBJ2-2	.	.	CATTTDGVGGELFF	TGTGCCACCACAACGGACGGGGTGGGCGGGGAGCTGTTTTTT
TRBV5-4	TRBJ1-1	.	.	CASSPREGNTEAFF	TGTGCCAGCAGCCCACGGGAGGGGAACACTGAAGCTTTCTTT
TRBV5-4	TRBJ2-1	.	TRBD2	CASSLTRGGRNEQFF	TGTGCCAGCAGCTTGACACGGGGGGGCCGGAATGAGCAGTTCTTC
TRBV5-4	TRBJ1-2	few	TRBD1	CASSPDRALRYTF	TGTGCCAGCAGCCCAGACAGGGCGTTACGCTACACCTTC
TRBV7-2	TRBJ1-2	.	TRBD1	CASSSPPRDSSTF	TGTGCCAGCAGCTCACCACCCCGGGACAGTAGTACCTTC
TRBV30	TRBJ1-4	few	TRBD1	CAWWDRGRGKLFF	TGTGCCTGGTGGGACAGGGGACGGGGAAAACTGTTTTTT
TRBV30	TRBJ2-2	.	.	CAWSPGPLTGELFF	TGTGCCTGGAGCCCGGGTCCTCTCACCGGGGAGCTGTTTTTT
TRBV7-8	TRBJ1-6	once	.	CASSHGTLGSPLHF	TGTGCCAGCAGCCATGGGACATTAGGGTCACCCCTCCACTTT
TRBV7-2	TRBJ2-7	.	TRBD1	CASGDMGTGDKQYF	TGTGCCAGCGGAGACATGGGGACAGGGGACAAGCAGTACTTC
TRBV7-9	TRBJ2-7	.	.	CASSLAGRTYEQYF	TGTGCCAGCAGCTTAGCGGGCCGGACTTACGAGCAGTACTTC
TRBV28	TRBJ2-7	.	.	CASSSPGGTHTYEQYF	TGTGCCAGCAGTTCTCCGGGCGGGACTCACACCTACGAGCAGTACTTC
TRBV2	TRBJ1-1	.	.	CASIFQRWAFF	TGTGCCAGCATTTTTCAACGGTGGGCTTTCTTT
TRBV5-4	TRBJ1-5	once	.	CASSFFDQPQHF	TGTGCCAGCAGCTTTTTCGATCAGCCCCAGCATTTT
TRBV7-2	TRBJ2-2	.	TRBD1	CASRKDRGITGELFF	TGTGCCAGCAGGAAAGACAGGGGGATCACCGGGGAGCTGTTTTTT
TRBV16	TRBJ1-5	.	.	CASSQYGSDYQPQHF	TGTGCCAGCAGCCAATATGGGAGTGACTATCAGCCCCAGCATTTT
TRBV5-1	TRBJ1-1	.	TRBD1	CASSLGQYTEAFF	TGCGCCAGCAGTTTGGGACAGTACACTGAAGCTTTCTTT
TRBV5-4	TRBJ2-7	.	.	CASSPGTWTSYEQYF	TGTGCCAGCAGCCCCGGGACATGGACATCCTACGAGCAGTACTTC
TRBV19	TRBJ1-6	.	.	CASSMGLRDSPLHF	TGTGCCAGTAGTATGGGTCTGAGGGATTCACCCCTCCACTTT
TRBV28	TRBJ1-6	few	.	CASSPSGRSPLHF	TGTGCCAGCAGTCCTTCAGGGCGTTCACCCCTCCACTTT
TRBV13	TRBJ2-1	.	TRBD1	CASSWSRTGNEQFF	TGTGCCAGCAGCTGGAGTCGGACAGGGAACGAGCAGTTCTTC
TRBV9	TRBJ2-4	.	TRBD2	CASSVGLAGQAKNIQYF	TGTGCCAGCAGCGTAGGTTTAGCGGGACAAGCCAAAAACATTCAGTACTTC
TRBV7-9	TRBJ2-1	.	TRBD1	CSSSRVDRVDEQFF	TGTTCCAGCAGCCGTGTAGACAGGGTCGATGAGCAGTTCTTC
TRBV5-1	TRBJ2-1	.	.	CASSLGARQVF	TGCGCCAGCAGCTTGGGAGCGAGGCAAGTCTTC
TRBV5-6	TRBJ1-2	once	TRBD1	CASSLGGRDSINYGYTF	TGTGCCAGCAGCTTGGGGGGCCGGGACAGTATAAACTATGGCTACACCTTC
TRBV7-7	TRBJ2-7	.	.	CASSLIMGGEQYF	TGTGCCAGCAGCTTAATTATGGGGGGCGAGCAGTACTTC
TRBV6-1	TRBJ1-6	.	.	CASRAENNSPLHF	TGTGCCAGCAGGGCGGAAAATAATTCACCCCTCCACTTT
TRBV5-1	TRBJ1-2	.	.	CASSLSTGLSNGYTF	TGCGCCAGCAGCTTGTCTACAGGGCTCTCAAATGGCTACACCTTC
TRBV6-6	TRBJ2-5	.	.	CASSYPSQETQYF	TGTGCCAGCAGTTACCCCAGCCAAGAGACCCAGTACTTC
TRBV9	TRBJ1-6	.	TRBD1	CASSVVAGGNSPLHF	TGTGCCAGCAGCGTAGTGGCAGGGGGTAATTCACCCCTCCACTTT
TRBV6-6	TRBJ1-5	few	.	CASSQSSSRQPQHF	TGTGCCAGCAGTCAGTCCTCGAGCAGGCAGCCCCAGCATTTT
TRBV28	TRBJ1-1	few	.	CASSLVRSEAFF	TGTGCCAGCAGTTTGGTTAGGAGTGAAGCTTTCTTT
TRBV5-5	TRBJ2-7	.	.	CASSSDTGRASYEQYF	TGTGCCAGCAGCTCAGATACCGGGAGAGCTTCCTACGAGCAGTACTTC
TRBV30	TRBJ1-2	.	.	CAWSVWRDGHGYGYTF	TGTGCCTGGAGTGTATGGCGGGACGGCCATGGATATGGCTACACCTTC
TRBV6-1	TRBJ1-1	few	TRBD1	CASSSPNRGTEAFF	TGTGCCAGCAGTTCCCCCAACAGGGGCACTGAAGCTTTCTTT
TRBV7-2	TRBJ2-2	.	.	CASSLLGGRGNTGELFF	TGTGCCAGCAGCTTACTCGGGGGGCGGGGGAACACCGGGGAGCTGTTTTTT
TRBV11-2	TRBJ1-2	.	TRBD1	CASSARGANYGYTF	TGTGCCAGCAGCGCCAGGGGGGCTAACTATGGCTACACCTTC
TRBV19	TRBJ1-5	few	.	CASRSGFENQPQHF	TGTGCCAGTAGATCGGGTTTTGAAAATCAGCCCCAGCATTTT
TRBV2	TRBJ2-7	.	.	CASVRDRPYEQYF	TGTGCCAGCGTGCGGGACAGACCCTACGAGCAGTACTTC